At least ten counts were recorded for the clone carrying this T cell receptor (beta chain). Trimming shortened V by 3 bases and J by 4 bases, and 18 bases separated the two germline ends. The CDR3 totals 16 residues. CDR1 is MNHEY, CDR2 SMNVEV, per germline (reference sequence). The data were obtained in a study of T cells in Graves' hyperthyroidism and ophthalmopathy. Study background: Prior to any treatment, at the point of initial diagnosis, peripheral blood was collected.

Diagnosis rested on symptoms, serum thyroxine and TRAb, thyroid ultrasound, and orbital computed tomography. Amplification targeted TCR beta CDR3 regions from RNA transcripts. In the first-round RT-PCR of the TCR CDR3, the HTBI primer set was used. One entry per CDR3 protein results from TCRdb running MiXCR on the multiplex PCR reads. The sample consists of about 480,000 distinct CDR3 sequences, approximately 15% of them appearing once. The chain uses TRBV27 and TRBJ1-2; D unclear. The source is a woman younger than 30 with Graves' hyperthyroidism. The source material was blood. The CDR3 sequence is CASSLSALGSSYGYTF. For the CDR3, the DNA is TGTGCCAGCAGTTTGTCGGCCCTCGGGAGTTCCTATGGCTACACCTTC.